The entry that follows covers one TCR beta chain sequence. This specimen belongs to a study of blood T cell repertoires in COVID-19. Study overall: Collection of acute and convalescent COVID-19 samples took place in the United States, Italy and Spain. PBMCs, B-cell-depleted T cells, or T cells provided the cDNA or gDNA that made up the material.

How the authors handled the data: Estimation of nucleated cell counts relied on the amplification of reference gene primers. Profiling relied on immunoSEQ multiplex PCR, and the TCRdb table lists in-frame clones only, not all of them. V and J calls and clone size are as listed in that table; D and trimming were resolved from the DNA. The sample has 8,500 to 10,000 clones, more than 90% seen once. The CDR3 has 14 amino acids. Germline-derived CDR1 and CDR2 are MDHEN and SYDVKM. Trimming cost V 6 bases and J 3 bases; bases outside gene matches: 5. Sequencing was done on a sample of peripheral blood. The sequence came from a woman aged 50 to 60 with active COVID-19. The rearrangement uses TRBV28 and TRBJ2-3; 8 bases are a match to TRBD1. The CDR3 region is CASRGTGSTDTQYF. Here the CDR3 DNA reads TGTGCCAGCAGAGGGACAGGTTCGACAGATACGCAGTATTTT.